The entry below describes one T cell receptor beta chain. The antigen remains undetermined. Each CDR3 protein is one row after TCRdb ran MiXCR on the RT-PCR reads. The sample contains under 850,000 distinct CDR3 sequences, roughly 20% of which appear only once. This CDR3 region has 12 residues. V lost 4 bases, J lost 1 base, and 7 bases lay in between. Per the germline V gene, CDR1 is DFQATT and CDR2 is SNEGSKA (reference sequence). The sample comes from a study of response to subunit inactivated influenza vaccine. Overall study results and limits: Researchers suggested that each seasonal influenza vaccination recruits few new T cells.

Sequenced material: PBMCs from blood, taken 4 to 6 days after vaccination. The sequence was obtained from a man aged 45-65 years who received an inactivated influenza vaccine. The chain recombines TRBV20-1 with TRBJ2-5, with unresolved D. CDR3 loop: CSAKTGQETQYF. The CDR3 nucleotides are TGCAGTGCTAAAACGGGCCAAGAGACCCAGTACTTC.